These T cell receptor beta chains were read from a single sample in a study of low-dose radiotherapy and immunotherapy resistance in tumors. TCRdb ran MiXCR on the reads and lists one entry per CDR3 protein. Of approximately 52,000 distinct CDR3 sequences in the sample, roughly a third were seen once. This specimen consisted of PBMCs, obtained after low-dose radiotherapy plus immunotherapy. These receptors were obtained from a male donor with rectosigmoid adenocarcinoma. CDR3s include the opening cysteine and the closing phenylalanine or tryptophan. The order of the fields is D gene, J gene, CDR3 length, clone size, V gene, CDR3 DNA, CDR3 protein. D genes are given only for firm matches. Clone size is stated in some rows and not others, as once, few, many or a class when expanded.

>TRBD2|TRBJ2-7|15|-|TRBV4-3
TGCGCCAGCAGCCAAGACTCTAGCGGGGTCTACGAGCAGTACTTC
CASSQDSSGVYEQYF
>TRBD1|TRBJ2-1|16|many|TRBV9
TGTGCCAGCAGCGTAGGGAGCGCAGGGGGCACAAATGAGCAGTTCTTC
CASSVGSAGGTNEQFF
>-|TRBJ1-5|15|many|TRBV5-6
TGTGCCAGCAGCACGAACGAGTATAGCAATCAGCCCCAGCATTTT
CASSTNEYSNQPQHF
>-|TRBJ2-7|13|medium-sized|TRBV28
TGTGCCAGCAGAACCTCGAGGGGCCACGAGCAGTACTTC
CASRTSRGHEQYF
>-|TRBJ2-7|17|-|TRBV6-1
TGTGCCAGCAGTGAAACCATTGGGGCAGCCTCAACCTACGAGCAGTACTTC
CASSETIGAASTYEQYF
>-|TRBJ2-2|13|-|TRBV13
TGTGCCAGCAGCTTAACGGGAGCCGGGGAGCTGTTTTTT
CASSLTGAGELFF
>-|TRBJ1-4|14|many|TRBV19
TGTGCCAGTAGTCCCGATAACGCGGGCGAAAAACTGTTTTTT
CASSPDNAGEKLFF
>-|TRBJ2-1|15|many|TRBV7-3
TGTGCCAGCAGCTTAACCAGCTATGCCTACAATGAGCAGTTCTTC
CASSLTSYAYNEQFF
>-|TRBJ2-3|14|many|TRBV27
TGTGCCACCGCGGTACTAGGTAACACAGATACGCAGTATTTT
CATAVLGNTDTQYF
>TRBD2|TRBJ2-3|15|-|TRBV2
TGTGCGTCGGCTAGCGGCCAGTTCGGCACAGATACGCAGTATTTT
CASASGQFGTDTQYF
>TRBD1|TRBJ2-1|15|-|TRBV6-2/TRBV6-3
TGTGCCAGCAGCAAGGGACAGGGGGCTTTTGATGAGCAGTTCTTC
CASSKGQGAFDEQFF
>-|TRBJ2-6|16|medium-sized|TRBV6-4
TGTGCCAGCAGTGCCGAAGGTGGGAGTGGGGCCAACGTCCTGACTTTC
CASSAEGGSGANVLTF
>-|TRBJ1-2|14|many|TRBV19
TGTGCCAGAGGTCCCCGCCTGGCGATTTATGGCTACACCTTC
CARGPRLAIYGYTF
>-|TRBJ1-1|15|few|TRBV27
TGTGCCAGCAGTTCTCATCAGGGGTTTAACACTGAAGCTTTCTTT
CASSSHQGFNTEAFF
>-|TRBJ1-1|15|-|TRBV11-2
TGTGCCAGCAGCTTATTTCCCGGGGGGAAGGCTGAAGCTTTCTTT
CASSLFPGGKAEAFF
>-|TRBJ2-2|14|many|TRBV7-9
TGTGCCAGCAGTCCGACTCTGGACACCGGGGAGCTGTTTTTT
CASSPTLDTGELFF
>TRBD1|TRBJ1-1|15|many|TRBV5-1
TGCGCCAGCAGCATCGCGGGACAGACAAACACTGAAGCTTTCTTT
CASSIAGQTNTEAFF
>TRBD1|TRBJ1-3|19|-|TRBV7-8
TGTGCCAGCAGCTTAATGATGGTGGACAGGTCAAGCTCTGGAAACACCATATATTTT
CASSLMMVDRSSSGNTIYF
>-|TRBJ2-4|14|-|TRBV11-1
TGTGCCAGCAGCTCCTGGGGACCCAAAAACATTCAGTACTTC
CASSSWGPKNIQYF
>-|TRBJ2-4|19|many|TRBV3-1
TGTGCCAGCAGCCAATATGCGACACAGGGAGGTATTTCCAAAAACATTCAGTACTTC
CASSQYATQGGISKNIQYF
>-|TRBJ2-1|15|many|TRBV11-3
TGTGCCAGCAGCCAACAGGCTCCCCCGGGCAATGAGCAGTTCTTC
CASSQQAPPGNEQFF
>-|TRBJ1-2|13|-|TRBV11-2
TGTGCCCGACCCCTTTACGGGAACTATGGCTACACCTTC
CARPLYGNYGYTF
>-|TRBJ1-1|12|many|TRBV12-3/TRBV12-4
TGTGCCAGCAGTTTAGACCGTAGGCGAGCTTTCTTT
CASSLDRRRAFF
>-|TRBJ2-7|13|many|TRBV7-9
TGTGCCAGCAGCTTTGAGGGATTTAAGGAGCAGTACTTC
CASSFEGFKEQYF
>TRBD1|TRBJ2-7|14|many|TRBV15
TGTGCCACCAGCATAGACAGGGATCTGTACGAGCAGTACTTC
CATSIDRDLYEQYF
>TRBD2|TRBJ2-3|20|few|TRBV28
TGTGCCAGCAGTGGTACTGCCCCTCGCGCGGAGGGAGGGAACACAGATACGCAGTATTTT
CASSGTAPRAEGGNTDTQYF
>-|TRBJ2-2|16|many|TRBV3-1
TGTGCCAGCAGCCAAGATAGGGCCCGATACACCGGGGAGCTGTTTTTT
CASSQDRARYTGELFF
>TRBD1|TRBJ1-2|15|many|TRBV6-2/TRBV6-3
TGTGCCAGCAGGGCCGGACAGGGCTTTAACTATGGCTACACCTTC
CASRAGQGFNYGYTF
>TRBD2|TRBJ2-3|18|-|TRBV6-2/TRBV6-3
TGTGCCAGCAGTTACTTGACCAGCGGGAGGAGGGCAACAGATACGCAGTATTTT
CASSYLTSGRRATDTQYF
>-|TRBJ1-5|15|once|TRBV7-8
TGTGCCACCCTCCTGGGACGCAATAGCAATCAGCCCCAGCATTTT
CATLLGRNSNQPQHF
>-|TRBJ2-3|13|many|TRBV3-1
TGTGCCAGCAGCCCAATTGGCCGAGATACGCAGTATTTT
CASSPIGRDTQYF
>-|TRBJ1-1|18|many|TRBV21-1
TGTGCCAGCAGCAAACTGACCGGACAGGGGGTAAGGAACACTGAAGCTTTCTTT
CASSKLTGQGVRNTEAFF
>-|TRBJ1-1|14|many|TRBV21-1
TGTGCCAGCAGCAAAAGACAATTGAACACTGAAGCTTTCTTT
CASSKRQLNTEAFF
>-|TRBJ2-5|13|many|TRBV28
TGTGCCAGCAGTACCCGGAACGGAGAGACCCAGTACTTC
CASSTRNGETQYF
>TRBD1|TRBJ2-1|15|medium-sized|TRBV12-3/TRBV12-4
TGTGCCAGCAGTGCCCGGACAGGGAACTACAATGAGCAGTTCTTC
CASSARTGNYNEQFF
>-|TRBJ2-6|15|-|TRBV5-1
TGCGCCAGCGCCTTACAGTTCTCTGGGGCCAACGTCCTGACTTTC
CASALQFSGANVLTF
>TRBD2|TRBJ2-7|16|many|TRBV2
TGTGCCAGCAGTGAAGGGCGACTAGCGGGAACCGGCGAGCAGTACTTC
CASSEGRLAGTGEQYF
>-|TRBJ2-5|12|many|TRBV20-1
TGCAGTGCTAGAGACCGAATTGGGACCCAGTACTTC
CSARDRIGTQYF
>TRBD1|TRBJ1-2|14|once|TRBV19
TGTGCCAGTACCCGGGACAGAGCTAACTATGGCTACACCTTC
CASTRDRANYGYTF
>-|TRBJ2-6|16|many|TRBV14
TGTGCCAGCAGCCTTCTGTACAGCGCTGGGGCCAACGTCCTGACTTTC
CASSLLYSAGANVLTF
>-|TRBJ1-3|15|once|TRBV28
TGTGCCAGCAGTTCAGACAGCTTCTCTGGAAACACCATATATTTT
CASSSDSFSGNTIYF